What follows are 8 T cell receptor beta chains derived from one specimen sequenced in a study of blood T cell repertoires in COVID-19. Sequencing used immunoSEQ multiplex PCR; TCRdb keeps in-frame clones, though not all of them. The sample consists of about 78,000 clones, nearly 90% of them appearing once. Sequencing was carried out using peripheral blood. These receptors came from an older man with active or convalescent COVID-19.

The V call is TRBV5-1, the J call TRBJ2-7; 8 bases align to TRBD2. CDR3 length: 15 amino acids. Germline-derived CDR1 and CDR2 are SGHRS and YFSETQ. Trimming at V came to 0 bases and at J to 0 bases, leaving 2 bases not matched to a gene. The CDR3 protein is CASSLEGTSSYEQYF. The CDR3 nucleotides are TGCGCCAGCAGCTTGGAGGGGACTAGCTCCTACGAGCAGTACTTC.

This clone was seen a few times. The gene calls are TRBV5-8 and TRBJ1-5; D is unclear. Germline-derived CDR1 and CDR2 are SGHTS and YDEGEE. Trimming stripped 5 bases from V and 0 bases from J, with 12 bases between. The CDR3 covers 15 residues. In DNA, the CDR3 is TGTGCCAGCAGTTTCTCGGGTAATAGCAATCAGCCCCAGCATTTT. It is translated as CASSFSGNSNQPQHF.

The chain links TRBV18 to TRBJ2-3; TRBD2 matches at 15 bases. CDR3 length: 19 residues. Germline V gives CDR1 KGHSH, CDR2 LQKENI. With 6 bases clipped from V and 1 base from J, the junction kept 11 bases outside the gene matches. CDR3 sequence (DNA): TGTGCCAGCTCGCTTAAAGGACTAGCGGGGGGGCTGGGCACAGATACGCAGTATTTT. Translated, it gives CASSLKGLAGGLGTDTQYF.

The chain joins TRBV29-1 to TRBJ2-1, with 9 bases aligning to TRBD1. Germline CDR1 SQVTM, CDR2 ANQGSEA. The CDR3 is 13 amino acids. J lost 3 bases, V lost 6 bases, and 3 bases had no gene match. CDR3 sequence reads: CSVAGQGYNEQFF. CDR3 DNA: TGCAGCGTGGCGGGACAGGGCTACAATGAGCAGTTCTTC.

The rearrangement links TRBV11-3 to TRBJ2-7; no firm D call. The ends were cut back, 4 bases at V and 2 bases at J, with 6 bases in the middle. The CDR3 runs 12 residues. CDR1 SGHNT and CDR2 YENEEA come from the germline V gene. CDR3 sequence: CASSSNPYEQYF. In nucleotides, the CDR3 is TGTGCCAGCAGCTCCAATCCCTACGAGCAGTACTTC.

The V gene is TRBV10-3, the J gene TRBJ1-6; D possibly corresponds to TRBD1 (5 bases). The V end was cut by 2 bases, the J end by 10 bases, with 9 bases between. CDR3 length: 13 amino acids. Germline-derived CDR1 and CDR2 are ENHRY and SYGVKD. The CDR3 loop is CAISEGGNSPLHF. CDR3 DNA sequence: TGTGCCATCAGTGAGGGGGGGAACTCACCCCTCCACTTT.

The rearrangement joins TRBV7-2 to TRBJ2-1; possible D gene TRBD2, 7 bases. With 5 bases removed from V and 8 bases from J, the gap between germline ends came to 22 bases. CDR1 and CDR2 (germline): SGHTA, FQGNSA. The CDR3 totals 16 residues. This CDR3 is CASSQRSGGPFDEQFF. CDR3 DNA: TGTGCCAGCAGCCAGCGGTCGGGGGGCCCTTTCGATGAGCAGTTCTTC.

The chain combines TRBV5-4 with TRBJ2-4, with 14 bases lining up with TRBD2. Trimming at V came to 4 bases and at J to 7 bases, leaving 4 bases not matched to a gene. CDR1 is SGHNT, CDR2 YYREEE, per germline (reference sequence). The CDR3 length is 15 residues. In DNA, the CDR3 is TGTGCCAGCAGCGTACGGACTAGCGGGGGGAACATTCAGTACTTC. It is translated as CASSVRTSGGNIQYF.